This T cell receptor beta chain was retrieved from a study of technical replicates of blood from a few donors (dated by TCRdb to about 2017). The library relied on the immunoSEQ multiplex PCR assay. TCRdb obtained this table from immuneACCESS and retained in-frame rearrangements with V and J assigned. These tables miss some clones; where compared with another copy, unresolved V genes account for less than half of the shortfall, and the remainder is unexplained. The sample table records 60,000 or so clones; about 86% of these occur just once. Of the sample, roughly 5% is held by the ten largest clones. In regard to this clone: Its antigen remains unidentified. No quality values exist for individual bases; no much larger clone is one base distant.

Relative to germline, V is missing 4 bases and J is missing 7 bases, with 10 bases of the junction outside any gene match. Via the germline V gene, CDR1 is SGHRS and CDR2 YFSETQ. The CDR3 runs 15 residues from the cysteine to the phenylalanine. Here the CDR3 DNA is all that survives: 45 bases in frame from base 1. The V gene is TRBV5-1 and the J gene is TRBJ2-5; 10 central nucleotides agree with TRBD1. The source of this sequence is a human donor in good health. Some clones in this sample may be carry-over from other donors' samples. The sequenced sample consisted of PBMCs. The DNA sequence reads TGCGCCAGCAGCGTGTACGACAGGGGGCTCGGGACCCAGTACTTC. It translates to CASSVYDRGLGTQYF. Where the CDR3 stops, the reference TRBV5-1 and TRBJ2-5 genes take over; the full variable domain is KAGVTQTPRYLIKTRGQQVTLSCSPISGHRSVSWYQQTPGQGLQFLFEYFSETQRNKGNFPGRFSGRQFSNSRSEMNVSTLELGDSALYLCASSVYDRGLGTQYFGPGTRLLVL.